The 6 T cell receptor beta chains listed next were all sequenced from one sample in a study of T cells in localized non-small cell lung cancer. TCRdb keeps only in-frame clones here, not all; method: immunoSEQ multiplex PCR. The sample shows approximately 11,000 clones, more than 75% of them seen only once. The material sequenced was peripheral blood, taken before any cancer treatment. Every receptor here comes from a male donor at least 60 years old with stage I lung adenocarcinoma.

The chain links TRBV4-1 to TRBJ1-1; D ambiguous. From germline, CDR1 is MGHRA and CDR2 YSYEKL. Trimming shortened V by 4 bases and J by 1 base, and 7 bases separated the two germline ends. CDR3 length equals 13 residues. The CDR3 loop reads CASSLSANTEAFF. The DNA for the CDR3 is TGCGCCAGCAGCCTAAGCGCGAACACTGAAGCTTTCTTT.

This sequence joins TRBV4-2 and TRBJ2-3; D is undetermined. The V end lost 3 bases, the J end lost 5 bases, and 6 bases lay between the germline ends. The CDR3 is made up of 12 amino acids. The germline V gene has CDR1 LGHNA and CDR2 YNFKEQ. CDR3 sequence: CASSQSGDTQYF. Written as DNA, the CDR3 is TGTGCCAGCAGCCAGTCGGGAGATACGCAGTATTTT.

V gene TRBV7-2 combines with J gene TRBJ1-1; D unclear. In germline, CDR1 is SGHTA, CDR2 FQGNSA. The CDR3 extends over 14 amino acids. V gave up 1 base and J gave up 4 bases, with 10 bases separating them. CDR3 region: CASSLGFLFTEAFF. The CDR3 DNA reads TGTGCCAGCAGCTTAGGGTTCCTCTTCACTGAAGCTTTCTTT.

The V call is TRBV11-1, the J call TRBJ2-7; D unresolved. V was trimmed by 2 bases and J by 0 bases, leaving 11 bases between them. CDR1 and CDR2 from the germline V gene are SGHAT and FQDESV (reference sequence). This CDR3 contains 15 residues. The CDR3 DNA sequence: TGTGCCAGCAGCTTAAGCGACTCCCCCTCCTACGAGCAGTACTTC. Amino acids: CASSLSDSPSYEQYF.

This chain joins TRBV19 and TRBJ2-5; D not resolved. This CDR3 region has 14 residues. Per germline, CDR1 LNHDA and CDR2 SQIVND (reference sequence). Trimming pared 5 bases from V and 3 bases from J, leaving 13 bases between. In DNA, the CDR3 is TGTGCCAGTAGTGGGTGGAAAGAGAAAGAGACCCAGTACTTC. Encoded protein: CASSGWKEKETQYF.

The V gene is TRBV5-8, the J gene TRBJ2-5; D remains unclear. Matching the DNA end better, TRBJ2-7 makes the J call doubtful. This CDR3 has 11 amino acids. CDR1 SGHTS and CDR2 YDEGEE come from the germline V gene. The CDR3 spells CASSTAYEQYF. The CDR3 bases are TGTGCCAGCAGCACGGCCTACGAGCAGTACTTC.